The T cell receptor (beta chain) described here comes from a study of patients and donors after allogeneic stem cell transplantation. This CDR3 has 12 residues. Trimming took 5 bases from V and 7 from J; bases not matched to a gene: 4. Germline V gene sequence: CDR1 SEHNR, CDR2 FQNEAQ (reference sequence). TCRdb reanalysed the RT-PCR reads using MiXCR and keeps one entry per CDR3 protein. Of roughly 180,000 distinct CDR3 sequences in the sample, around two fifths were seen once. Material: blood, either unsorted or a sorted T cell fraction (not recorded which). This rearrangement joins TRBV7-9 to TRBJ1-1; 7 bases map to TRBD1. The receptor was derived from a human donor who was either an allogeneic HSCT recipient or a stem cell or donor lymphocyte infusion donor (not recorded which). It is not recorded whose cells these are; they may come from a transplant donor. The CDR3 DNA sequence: TGTGCCAGCAGCCCTAGGACAGGTGAAGCTTTCTTT. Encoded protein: CASSPRTGEAFF. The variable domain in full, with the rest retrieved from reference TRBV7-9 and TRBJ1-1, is DTGVSQNPRHKITKRGQNVTFRCDPISEHNRLYWYRQTLGQGPEFLTYFQNEAQLEKSRLLSDRFSAERPKGSFSTLEIQRTEQGDSAMYLCASSPRTGEAFFGQGTRLTVV.